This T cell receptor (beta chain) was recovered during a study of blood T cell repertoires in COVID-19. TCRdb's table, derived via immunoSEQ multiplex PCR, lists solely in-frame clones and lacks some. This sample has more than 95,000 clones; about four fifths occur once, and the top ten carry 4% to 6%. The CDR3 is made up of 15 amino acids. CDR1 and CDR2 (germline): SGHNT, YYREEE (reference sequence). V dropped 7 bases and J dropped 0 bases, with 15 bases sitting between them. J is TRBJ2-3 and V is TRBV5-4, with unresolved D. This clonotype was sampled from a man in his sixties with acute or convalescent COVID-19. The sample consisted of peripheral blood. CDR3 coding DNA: TGTGCCAGCGTCGATGTCACCACTAGCACAGATACGCAGTATTTT. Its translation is CASVDVTTSTDTQYF. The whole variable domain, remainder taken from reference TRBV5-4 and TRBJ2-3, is ETGVTQSPTHLIKTRGQQVTLRCSSQSGHNTVSWYQQALGQGPQFIFQYYREEENGRGNFPPRFSGLQFPNYSSELNVNALELDDSALYLCASVDVTTSTDTQYFGPGTRLTVL.